What follows describes a single TCR beta chain. The data derive from a study of chemoradiotherapy in HPV16-positive cancers. Sequencing used immunoSEQ multiplex PCR; TCRdb keeps in-frame clones, though not all of them. The table has fewer than 35,000 clones, about 93% seen once. The CDR3 contains 17 residues. Germline CDR1 SEHNR, CDR2 FQNEAQ (reference sequence). V gave up 1 base and J gave up 6 bases; unmatched junction bases: 12. This material consisted of blood, taken from a patient who underwent chemoradiotherapy. This clonotype originated in a human donor with HPV-associated anogenital cancer. J is TRBJ2-7 and V is TRBV7-9; 10 bases fit TRBD2. CDR3 region: CASSLDGLAGAVGEQYF. CDR3 DNA sequence: TGTGCCAGCAGCTTAGACGGCCTAGCGGGAGCGGTTGGCGAGCAGTACTTC. Drawing the rest from reference TRBV7-9 and TRBJ2-7, the complete variable domain is DTGVSQNPRHKITKRGQNVTFRCDPISEHNRLYWYRQTLGQGPEFLTYFQNEAQLEKSRLLSDRFSAERPKGSFSTLEIQRTEQGDSAMYLCASSLDGLAGAVGEQYFGPGTRLTVT.